Following are 8 T cell receptor beta chains from one sample sequenced in a study of regulatory T cells in long-lasting Graves disease (dated by TCRdb to the early 2020s). Libraries were built with multiplex PCR. The sequencer was an Illumina HiSeq 4000. iRepertoire HTBI primers and Arm-PCR amplification of CDR3 regions were used to construct TCR beta libraries. TCRdb reran the public reads through fastp at Q25 and MiXCR, keeping productive beta chains. Rows are combined by CDR3 protein, so each entry shows the most common genes and DNA. A total of hundreds of thousands of distinct CDR3 sequences appear in this sample, 12% of them only once. Roughly 8.9% of the sample is held by the ten biggest clonotypes. Sample time point, as interpreted from the label and publication: newly diagnosed GD, antithyroid drugs for less than 3 months. RNA was extracted from PBMCs in TRIzol for both TCR sequencing and RNA sequencing.

This sample was also put to use in a study of T cells in Graves' hyperthyroidism and ophthalmopathy.

Here the sequenced sample was peripheral blood mononuclear cells (PBMCs), taken at new diagnosis, from a patient treated with antithyroid drugs. These receptors were collected from a woman younger than 45 with Graves disease. Donor details come from another sample of the same person, matched by shared clones.

This clonotype was picked up a small number of times. J is TRBJ2-1 and V is TRBV6-2 or TRBV6-3, with TRBD2 identical over 11 bases. This CDR3 has 17 residues. Trimming cost V 2 bases and J 4 bases; bases outside gene matches: 7. Germline CDR1 MNHEY, CDR2 SVGEGT. CDR3 DNA sequence: TGTGCCAGCAGTTACCTACGGACTAGCGGGTTATACAATGAGCAGTTCTTC. Amino acid sequence: CASSYLRTSGLYNEQFF.

This clonotype showed up many times. The rearrangement links TRBV20-1 to TRBJ2-3; possibly TRBD2 for D (5 bases). This CDR3 has 13 residues. The V end was cut by 3 bases, the J end by 5 bases, with 12 bases between. Per germline, CDR1 DFQATT and CDR2 SNEGSKA (reference sequence). The CDR3: CSASPGLGDTQYF. The CDR3 DNA reads TGCAGTGCTAGTCCGGGATTGGGAGATACGCAGTATTTT.

This clonotype occurred many times. The chain employs TRBV5-5 and TRBJ1-2; no definite D call. The V end was cut by 1 base, the J end by 6 bases, with 13 bases between. CDR1 SGHKS and CDR2 YYEKEE come from the germline V gene (reference sequence). The CDR3 is made up of 14 amino acids. For the CDR3, the DNA is TGTGCCAGCAGCTTGAGTTGGGTACGCGATGGCTACACCTTC. Protein sequence: CASSLSWVRDGYTF.

This clonotype was seen at least ten times. This chain connects TRBV28 to TRBJ1-2, with TRBD1 identical over 7 bases. Germline V gene lookup returns CDR1 MDHEN and CDR2 SYDVKM. The CDR3 is made up of 16 amino acids. V shed 7 bases and J 3 bases; nucleotides not matched to a gene: 14. CDR3 bases: TGTGCCAGCACCTGGGCAGGGGGTGCCCTATACTATGGCTACACCTTC. As protein: CASTWAGGALYYGYTF.

This clonotype was seen many times. The genes are TRBV10-3 and TRBJ2-7; TRBD2 aligns across 8 bases. The CDR3 length is 15 residues. Germline trimming cut 2 bases from V and 2 bases from J; bases unmatched to any gene: 5. Germline V lookup: CDR1 ENHRY, CDR2 SYGVKD. The CDR3: CAISEIVAGTYEQYF. In DNA form, the CDR3 reads TGTGCCATCAGTGAGATTGTAGCGGGGACCTACGAGCAGTACTTC.

In its sample, this clonotype was seen many times. The chain joins TRBV11-3 to TRBJ2-3; perhaps TRBD2 as D (6 bases). Germline V gives CDR1 SGHNT, CDR2 YENEEA. The CDR3 loop spans 14 amino acids. Trimming stripped 6 bases from V and 6 bases from J, with 16 bases between. In nucleotides, the CDR3 is TGTGCCAGCAGAACCCGGGAGCCCCGGGATACGCAGTATTTT. This sequence encodes CASRTREPRDTQYF.

This clonotype came up many times. The gene calls are TRBV28 and TRBJ2-4; TRBD2 might be the D (6 bases). The CDR3 length is 18 residues. V lost 4 bases and J 0 bases, leaving 19 bases between the germline ends. Germline assignment: CDR1 MDHEN and CDR2 SYDVKM. The CDR3 coding sequence is TGTGCCAGCAGTTGGTTATGGGGGGACGGCGGAGCCAAAAACATTCAGTACTTC. Translation: CASSWLWGDGGAKNIQYF. Complete variable domain (other parts from reference TRBV28 and TRBJ2-4): DVKVTQSSRYLVKRTGEKVFLECVQDMDHENMFWYRQDPGLGLRLIYFSYDVKMKEKGDIPEGYSVSREKKERFSLILESASTNQTSMYLCASSWLWGDGGAKNIQYFGAGTRLSVL.

This clonotype was observed many times. The V gene is TRBV19, the J gene TRBJ1-1; D is uncertain. Looked up from germline, CDR1 is LNHDA and CDR2 is SQIVND (reference sequence). The length of the CDR3 is 15 residues. The germline V and J ends were trimmed by 4 bases and 5 bases, with 17 bases remaining between them. CDR3 in amino acids: CASSTPRGPRTEAFF. The DNA of the CDR3 is TGTGCCAGTAGTACTCCCCGCGGCCCCAGGACTGAAGCTTTCTTT.